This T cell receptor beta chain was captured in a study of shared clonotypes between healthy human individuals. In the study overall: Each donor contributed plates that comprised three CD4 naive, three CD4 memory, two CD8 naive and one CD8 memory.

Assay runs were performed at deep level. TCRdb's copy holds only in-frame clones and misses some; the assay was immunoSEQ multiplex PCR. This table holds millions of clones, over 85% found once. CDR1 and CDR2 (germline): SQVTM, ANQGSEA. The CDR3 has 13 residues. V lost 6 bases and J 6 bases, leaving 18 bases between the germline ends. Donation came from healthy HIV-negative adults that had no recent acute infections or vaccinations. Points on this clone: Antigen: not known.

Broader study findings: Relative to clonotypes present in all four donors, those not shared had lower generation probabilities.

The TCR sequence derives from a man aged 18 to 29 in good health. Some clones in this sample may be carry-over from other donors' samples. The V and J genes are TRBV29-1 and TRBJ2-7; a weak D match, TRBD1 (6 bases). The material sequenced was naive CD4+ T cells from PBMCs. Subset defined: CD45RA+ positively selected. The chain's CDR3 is CSVGRGLGFEQYF. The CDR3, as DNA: TGCAGCGTCGGCAGGGGTCTTGGGTTCGAGCAGTACTTC.